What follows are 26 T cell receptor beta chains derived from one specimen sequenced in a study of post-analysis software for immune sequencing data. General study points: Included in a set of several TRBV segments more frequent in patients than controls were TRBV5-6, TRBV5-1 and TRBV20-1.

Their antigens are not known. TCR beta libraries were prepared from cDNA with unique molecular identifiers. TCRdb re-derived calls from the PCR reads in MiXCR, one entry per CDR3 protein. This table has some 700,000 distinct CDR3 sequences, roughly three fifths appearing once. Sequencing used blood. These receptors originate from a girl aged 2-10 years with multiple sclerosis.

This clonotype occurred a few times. The CDR3 DNA reads TGCAGTGCAACCCGTGGGGGATCGAGCGGGGCGAACAATGAGCAGTTCTTC. Protein sequence: CSATRGGSSGANNEQFF. This chain uses TRBV20-1 with TRBJ2-1, with 7 bases lining up with TRBD2. The V and J ends lost 6 bases and 5 bases, in that order; junction bases with no gene match: 19. Germline V gene data show CDR1 as DFQATT and CDR2 as SNEGSKA (reference sequence). The CDR3 consists of 17 residues.

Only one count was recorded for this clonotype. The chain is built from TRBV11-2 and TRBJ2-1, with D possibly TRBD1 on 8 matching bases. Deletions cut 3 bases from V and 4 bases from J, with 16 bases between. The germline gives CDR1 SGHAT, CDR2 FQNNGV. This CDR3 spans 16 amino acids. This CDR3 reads CASSFLGQGGYNEQFF. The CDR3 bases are TGTGCCAGCAGCTTTCTAGGACAGGGAGGGTACAATGAGCAGTTCTTC.

The CDR3 DNA reads TGTGCCAGCAGCCAAGGGGACAGGGTGGAGACCCAGTACTTC. It encodes CASSQGDRVETQYF. The chain links TRBV3-1 to TRBJ2-5, with 9 bases that match TRBD1. This CDR3 contains 14 residues. V gave up 1 base and J gave up 5 bases; unmatched junction bases: 2. In germline, CDR1 is LGHDT, CDR2 YNNKEL (reference sequence).

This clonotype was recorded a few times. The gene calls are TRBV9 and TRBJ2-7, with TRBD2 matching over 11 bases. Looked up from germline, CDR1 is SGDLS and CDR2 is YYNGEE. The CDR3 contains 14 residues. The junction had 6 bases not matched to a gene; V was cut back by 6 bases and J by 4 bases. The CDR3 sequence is CASTPGTSGYEQYF. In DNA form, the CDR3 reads TGTGCCAGCACCCCGGGGACTAGCGGATACGAGCAGTACTTC.

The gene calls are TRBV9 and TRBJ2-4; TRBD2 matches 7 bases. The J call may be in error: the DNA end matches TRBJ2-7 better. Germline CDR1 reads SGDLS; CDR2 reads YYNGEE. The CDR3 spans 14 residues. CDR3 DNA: TGTGCCAGCAGCGGATCGGCGGGAGAACCCGAGCAGTACTTC. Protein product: CASSGSAGEPEQYF.

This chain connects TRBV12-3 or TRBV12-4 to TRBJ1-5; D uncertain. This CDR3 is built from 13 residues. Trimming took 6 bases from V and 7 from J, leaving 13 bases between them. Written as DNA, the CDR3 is TGTGCCAGCAGACAAGACCAGAACCAGCCCCAGCATTTT. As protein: CASRQDQNQPQHF.

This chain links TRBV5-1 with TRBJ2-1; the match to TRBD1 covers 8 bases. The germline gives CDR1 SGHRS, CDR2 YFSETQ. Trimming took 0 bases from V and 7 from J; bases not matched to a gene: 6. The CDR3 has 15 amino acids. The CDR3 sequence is CASSLEQGGRNEQFF. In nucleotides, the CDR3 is TGCGCCAGCAGCTTGGAACAGGGGGGTAGAAATGAGCAGTTCTTC.

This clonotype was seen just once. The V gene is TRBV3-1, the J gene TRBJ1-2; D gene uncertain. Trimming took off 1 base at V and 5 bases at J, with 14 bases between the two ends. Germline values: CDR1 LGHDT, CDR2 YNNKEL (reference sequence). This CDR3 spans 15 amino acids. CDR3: CASSQAPGTYYGYTF. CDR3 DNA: TGTGCCAGCAGCCAAGCTCCGGGAACATATTATGGCTACACCTTC.

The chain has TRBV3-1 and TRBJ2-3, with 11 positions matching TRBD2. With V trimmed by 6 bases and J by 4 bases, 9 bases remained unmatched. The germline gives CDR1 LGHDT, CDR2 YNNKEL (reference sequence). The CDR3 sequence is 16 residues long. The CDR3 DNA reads TGTGCCAGCAGTCGGAGTAGCGGGGGGGCCGCAGATACGCAGTATTTT. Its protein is CASSRSSGGAADTQYF.

The DNA for the CDR3 is TGTGCCACCAGCAGAGAATATGGACAGGGGGTTAACTATGGCTACACCTTC. Translation: CATSREYGQGVNYGYTF. The chain has TRBV15 and TRBJ1-2; TRBD1 matches at 10 bases. The CDR3 is 17 amino acids. Germline CDR1 is LNHNV and CDR2 is YYDKDF (reference sequence). V shed 0 bases and J 1 base; nucleotides not matched to a gene: 5.

CDR3 in amino acids: CASSLIDGSYEQYF. CDR3 coding DNA: TGTGCCAGCAGTTTAATCGACGGATCCTACGAGCAGTACTTC. The V and J genes are TRBV12-3 or TRBV12-4 and TRBJ2-5; D is unresolved. TRBJ2-7 matches the DNA end more closely, so the J call is doubtful. The length of the CDR3 is 14 residues.

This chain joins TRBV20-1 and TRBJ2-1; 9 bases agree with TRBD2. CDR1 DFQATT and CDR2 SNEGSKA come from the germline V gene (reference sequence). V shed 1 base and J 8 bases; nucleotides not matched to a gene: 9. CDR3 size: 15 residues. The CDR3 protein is CSARAYGGGAHEQFF. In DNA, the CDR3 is TGCAGTGCTAGAGCGTATGGCGGGGGGGCCCATGAGCAGTTCTTC.

The CDR3 DNA is TGCAGTGCAGGAGCGGGACCGGACCCTCAAGAGACCCAGTACTTC. It specifies CSAGAGPDPQETQYF. This rearrangement joins TRBV20-1 to TRBJ2-5; 7 bases align to TRBD2. CDR3 size: 15 residues. CDR1 DFQATT and CDR2 SNEGSKA come from the germline V gene (reference sequence). After removal of 6 bases from V and 2 bases from J, the junction contained 12 bases not matched to a gene.

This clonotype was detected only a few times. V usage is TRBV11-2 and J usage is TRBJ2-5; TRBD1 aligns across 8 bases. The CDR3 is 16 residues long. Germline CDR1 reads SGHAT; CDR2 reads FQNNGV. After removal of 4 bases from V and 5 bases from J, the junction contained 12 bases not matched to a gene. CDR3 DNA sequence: TGTGCCAGCAGCTCGACGTGGACAGGGTTCCACGAGACCCAGTACTTC. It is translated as CASSSTWTGFHETQYF.

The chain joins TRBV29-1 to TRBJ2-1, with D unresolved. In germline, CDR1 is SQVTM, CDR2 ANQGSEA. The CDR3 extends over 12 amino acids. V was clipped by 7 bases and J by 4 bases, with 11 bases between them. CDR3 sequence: CSALSSYNEQFF. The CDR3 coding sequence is TGCAGCGCTCTTTCGTCGTACAATGAGCAGTTCTTC.

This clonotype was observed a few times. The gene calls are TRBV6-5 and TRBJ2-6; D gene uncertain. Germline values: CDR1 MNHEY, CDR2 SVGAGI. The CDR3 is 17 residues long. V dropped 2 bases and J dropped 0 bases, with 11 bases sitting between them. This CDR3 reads CASSYGWASSGANVLTF. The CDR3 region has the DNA TGTGCCAGCAGTTACGGCTGGGCCAGCTCTGGGGCCAACGTCCTGACTTTC.

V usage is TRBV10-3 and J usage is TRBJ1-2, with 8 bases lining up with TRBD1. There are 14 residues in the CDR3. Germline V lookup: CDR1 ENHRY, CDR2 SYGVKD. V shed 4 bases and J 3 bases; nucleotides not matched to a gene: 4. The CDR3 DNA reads TGTGCCATCAGTGCGGACAGGGAGGACTATGGCTACACCTTC. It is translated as CAISADREDYGYTF.

The CDR3 region is CASSVRRGQAGTDTQYF. Written as DNA, the CDR3 is TGTGCCAGCAGCGTCCGACGGGGACAGGCGGGAACAGATACGCAGTATTTT. The gene calls are TRBV11-2 and TRBJ2-3; 8 bases match TRBD1. CDR3 size: 17 residues. From germline, CDR1 is SGHAT and CDR2 FQNNGV. V trimming: 5 bases; J trimming: 3 bases; junction bases outside the gene matches: 13.

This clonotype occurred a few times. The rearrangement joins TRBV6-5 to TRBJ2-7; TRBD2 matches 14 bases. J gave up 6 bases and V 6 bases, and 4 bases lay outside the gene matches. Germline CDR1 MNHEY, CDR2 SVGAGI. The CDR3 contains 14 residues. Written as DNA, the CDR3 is TGTGCCAGCAGGCGGACTAGCGGGAGGAGCGAGCAGTACTTC. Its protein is CASRRTSGRSEQYF.

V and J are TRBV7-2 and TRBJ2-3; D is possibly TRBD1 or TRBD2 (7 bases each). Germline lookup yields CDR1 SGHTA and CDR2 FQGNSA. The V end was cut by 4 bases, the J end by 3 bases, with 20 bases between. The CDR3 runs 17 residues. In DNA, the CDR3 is TGTGCCAGCAGCTCATTCAGGGGGGGGGCAGTGACAGATACGCAGTATTTT. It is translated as CASSSFRGGAVTDTQYF.

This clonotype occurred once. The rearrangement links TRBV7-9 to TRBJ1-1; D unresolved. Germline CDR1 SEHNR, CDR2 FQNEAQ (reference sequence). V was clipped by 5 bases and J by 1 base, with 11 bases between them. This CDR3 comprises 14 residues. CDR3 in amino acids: CASSPPRRNTEAFF. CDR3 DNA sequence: TGTGCCAGCAGCCCCCCCAGGAGGAACACTGAAGCTTTCTTT.

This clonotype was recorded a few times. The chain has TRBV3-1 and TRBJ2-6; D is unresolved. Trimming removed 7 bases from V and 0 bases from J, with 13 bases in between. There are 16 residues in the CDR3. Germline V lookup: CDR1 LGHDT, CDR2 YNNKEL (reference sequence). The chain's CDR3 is CASNRPMSSGANVLTF. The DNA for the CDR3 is TGTGCCAGCAACCGCCCGATGAGCTCTGGGGCCAACGTCCTGACTTTC. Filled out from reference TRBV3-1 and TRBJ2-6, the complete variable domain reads DTAVSQTPKYLVTQMGNDKSIKCEQNLGHDTMYWYKQDSKKFLKIMFSYNNKELIINETVPNRFSPKSPDKAHLNLHINSLELGDSAVYFCASNRPMSSGANVLTFGAGSRLTVL.

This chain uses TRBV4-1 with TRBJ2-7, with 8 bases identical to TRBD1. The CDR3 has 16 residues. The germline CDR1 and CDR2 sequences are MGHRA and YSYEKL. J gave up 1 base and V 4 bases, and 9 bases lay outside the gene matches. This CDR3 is CASSPGTGRMSYEQYF. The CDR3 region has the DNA TGCGCCAGCAGCCCGGGGACAGGACGTATGTCCTACGAGCAGTACTTC.

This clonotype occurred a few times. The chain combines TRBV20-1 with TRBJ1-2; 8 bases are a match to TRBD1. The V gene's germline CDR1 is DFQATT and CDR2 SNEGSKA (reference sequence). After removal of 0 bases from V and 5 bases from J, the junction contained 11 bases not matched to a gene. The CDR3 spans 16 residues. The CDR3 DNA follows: TGCAGTGCTAGAGACCCCCGGGCAGGGGGCTATTATGGCTACACCTTC. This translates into CSARDPRAGGYYGYTF.

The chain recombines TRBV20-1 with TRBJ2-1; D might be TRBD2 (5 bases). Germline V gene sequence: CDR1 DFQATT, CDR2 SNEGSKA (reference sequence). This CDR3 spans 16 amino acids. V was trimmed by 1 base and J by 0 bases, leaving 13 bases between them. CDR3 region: CSARALAGSSYNEQFF. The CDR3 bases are TGCAGTGCTAGAGCCCTAGCCGGTAGCTCCTACAATGAGCAGTTCTTC.

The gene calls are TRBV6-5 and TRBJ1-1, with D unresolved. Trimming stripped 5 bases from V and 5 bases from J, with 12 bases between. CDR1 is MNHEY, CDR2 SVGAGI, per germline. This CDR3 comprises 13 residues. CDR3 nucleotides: TGTGCCAGCAGTGCCCCCGGCAGGACTGAAGCTTTCTTT. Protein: CASSAPGRTEAFF.